These 22 T cell receptor beta chains were sequenced from one sample in a study of cytomegalovirus exposure and HLA in healthy donors. This PCR relied on a set of 60 Vbeta primers and 13 Jbeta primers. Data came from immunoSEQ multiplex PCR; TCRdb stores just in-frame clones and leaves some out. The repertoire holds about 220,000 clones, roughly 87% seen once, with roughly 5.5% in the top ten. The specimen sequenced was PBMCs. All receptors derive from a man aged 35 to 55 in good health and CMV-seropositive.

This clone has just a few counts. Here the CDR3 reads CASSFAGVDTEAFF. CDR3 in DNA: TGTGCCAGCAGCTTTGCGGGGGTGGACACTGAAGCTTTCTTT. V gene TRBV5-5 combines with J gene TRBJ1-1; maybe TRBD1 (5 bases). V lost 2 bases and J 3 bases, leaving 11 bases between the germline ends. Germline values: CDR1 SGHKS, CDR2 YYEKEE (reference sequence). This CDR3 contains 14 residues.

A single count supports this clone. The chain couples TRBV5-8 to TRBJ2-3; 10 bases fit TRBD2. The CDR3 sequence is 14 residues long. The J segment lost 6 bases and the V segment lost 2 bases, leaving 3 bases of the junction unmatched. CDR1 and CDR2 (germline): SGHTS, YDEGEE. The CDR3 region has the DNA TGTGCCAGCAGCTTAAGCGGGAGGGCCGATACGCAGTATTTT. This translates into CASSLSGRADTQYF.

The chain joins TRBV2 to TRBJ2-4; perhaps TRBD1 as D (5 bases). The CDR3 is 13 amino acids. The V and J ends lost 0 bases and 8 bases respectively, with 8 bases between them. CDR1 and CDR2 from the germline V gene are SNHLY and FYNNEI. CDR3 bases: TGTGCCAGCAGTGAAGCAGGGGAAGACATTCAGTACTTC. The encoded protein is CASSEAGEDIQYF.

On this clone itself: In this CDR3 the conserved last residue, phenylalanine or tryptophan, is missing, so a read error is likely. V gene TRBV30 combines with J gene TRBJ1-2; 11 bases match TRBD1. J gave up 7 bases and V 5 bases, and 9 bases lay outside the gene matches. The CDR3 runs 14 residues. The germline V gene encodes CDR1 GTSNPN and CDR2 SVGIG (reference sequence). The CDR3 here is CAWQRRTGGLGYTL. For the CDR3, the DNA is TGTGCCTGGCAACGACGGACAGGGGGCCTTGGCTACACCCTC.

This chain uses TRBV2 with TRBJ2-2; 7 bases are a match to TRBD2. Germline V gene lookup returns CDR1 SNHLY and CDR2 FYNNEI. This CDR3 has 14 amino acids. Trimming removed 6 bases from V and 0 bases from J; junction bases left unmatched: 1. This CDR3 reads CASSGLANTGELFF. For the CDR3, the DNA is TGTGCCAGCAGCGGACTAGCGAACACCGGGGAGCTGTTTTTT.

The chain has TRBV4-1 and TRBJ2-1, with D possibly matching TRBD1 (5 bases). There are 15 residues in the CDR3. Germline lookup yields CDR1 MGHRA and CDR2 YSYEKL. V was cut by 3 bases and J by 6 bases, with 15 bases left in between. The chain's CDR3 is CASSHMPTAINEQFF. CDR3 in DNA: TGCGCCAGCAGCCATATGCCGACAGCGATCAATGAGCAGTTCTTC.

The V call is TRBV2, the J call TRBJ2-4; D may be TRBD2 (6 bases). This CDR3 contains 15 residues. V lost 2 bases and J lost 1, with 9 bases in between. Germline loops: CDR1 SNHLY, CDR2 FYNNEI. CDR3 coding DNA: TGTGCCAGCAGTGAATGGGAGGCCGCCAAAAACATTCAGTACTTC. Translating it yields CASSEWEAAKNIQYF.

The V call is TRBV6-4, the J call TRBJ1-1, with D possibly matching TRBD1 (6 bases). This CDR3 spans 17 amino acids. Germline V gene lookup returns CDR1 MRHNA and CDR2 SNTAGT. Trimming took 1 base from V and 1 from J, leaving 16 bases between them. Written as DNA, the CDR3 is TGTGCCAGCAGTGACTTTCTGGGAGGGGGGTCGAACACTGAAGCTTTCTTT. This gives the protein CASSDFLGGGSNTEAFF.

J is TRBJ2-1 and V is TRBV7-8; 10 bases are a match to TRBD2. J gave up 13 bases and V 3 bases, and 6 bases lay outside the gene matches. The CDR3 consists of 13 residues. Germline V lookup: CDR1 SGHVS, CDR2 FQNEAQ. CDR3 sequence: CASSFGGLARQFF. The CDR3 bases are TGTGCCAGCAGCTTTGGGGGACTAGCGCGTCAGTTCTTC.

This clone was seen just once. This sequence joins TRBV9 and TRBJ1-4, with 9 bases identical to TRBD1. Germline trimming cut 4 bases from V and 7 bases from J; bases unmatched to any gene: 20. Germline V gene lookup returns CDR1 SGDLS and CDR2 YYNGEE. The CDR3 runs 19 residues. In nucleotides, the CDR3 is TGTGCCAGCAGCCCGTATCCCCGCGGACAGGGGAGATTTGGTGAAAAACTGTTTTTT. Its protein is CASSPYPRGQGRFGEKLFF.

This clone has a single count. The chain carries TRBV7-8 and TRBJ2-5, with 7 bases lining up with TRBD2. CDR1 and CDR2 from the germline V gene are SGHVS and FQNEAQ. Trimming took 5 bases from V and 5 from J; bases not matched to a gene: 8. The CDR3 spans 14 residues. The CDR3 loop is CASSEPGREETQYF. The CDR3 bases are TGTGCCAGCAGCGAGCCAGGGAGGGAGGAGACCCAGTACTTC.

This sequence joins TRBV2 and TRBJ2-5; D is possibly TRBD2 (7 bases). Trimming left V 3 bases short and J 4 bases short, with 15 bases between. The CDR3 is 15 amino acids. Germline values: CDR1 SNHLY, CDR2 FYNNEI. CDR3 sequence (DNA): TGTGCCAGCAGTGATCAGGGGAGGGCCCGAGAGACCCAGTACTTC. This codes for CASSDQGRARETQYF.

The V call is TRBV7-9, the J call TRBJ1-4; D remains ambiguous. Germline V gene data show CDR1 as SEHNR and CDR2 as FQNEAQ (reference sequence). The V end was cut by 0 bases, the J end by 0 bases, with 5 bases between. This CDR3 region has 15 residues. CDR3 in amino acids: CASSLAIATNEKLFF. The CDR3, as DNA: TGTGCCAGCAGCTTAGCTATTGCAACTAATGAAAAACTGTTTTTT.

The chain couples TRBV2 to TRBJ2-1, with 7 bases identical to TRBD2. Germline V gene data show CDR1 as SNHLY and CDR2 as FYNNEI. This CDR3 has 14 amino acids. The J segment lost 5 bases and the V segment lost 6 bases, leaving 7 bases of the junction unmatched. CDR3 amino acids: CASSLLAGHNEQFF. CDR3 bases: TGTGCCAGCAGCCTCTTAGCGGGCCACAATGAGCAGTTCTTC.

The DNA for the CDR3 is TGTGCCAGCAGCTTAGGTGGAGACTACGAGCAGTACTTC. It codes for CASSLGGDYEQYF. The gene calls are TRBV11-2 and TRBJ2-7; D unclear. The length of the CDR3 is 13 residues. CDR1 is SGHAT and CDR2 is FQNNGV in the germline V gene. V was pared by 1 base and J by 3 bases, with 7 bases between.

The rearrangement links TRBV5-1 to TRBJ2-3; no clear D gene. The V end was cut by 1 base, the J end by 2 bases, with 8 bases between. The CDR3 has 14 amino acids. The germline V gene has CDR1 SGHRS and CDR2 YFSETQ. CDR3 DNA: TGCGCCAGCAGCTTGCACTCTGCCACAGATACGCAGTATTTT. It translates to CASSLHSATDTQYF.

The rearrangement links TRBV18 to TRBJ2-3; the D is unclear. The V gene's germline CDR1 is KGHSH and CDR2 LQKENI. Trimming pared 4 bases from V and 5 bases from J, leaving 10 bases between. The CDR3 is made up of 13 amino acids. CDR3 region: CASSLYSRDTQYF. The DNA for the CDR3 is TGTGCCAGCTCACTTTATAGTCGAGATACGCAGTATTTT.

V and J are TRBV19 and TRBJ2-2; 9 positions match TRBD1. This CDR3 contains 15 residues. Germline CDR1 is LNHDA and CDR2 is SQIVND (reference sequence). V shed 6 bases and J 4 bases; nucleotides not matched to a gene: 6. CDR3 sequence: CASSRGQGGTGELFF. Written as DNA, the CDR3 is TGTGCCAGTAGCCGGGGACAGGGAGGCACCGGGGAGCTGTTTTTT. Variable domain in full (rest from reference TRBV19 and TRBJ2-2): DGGITQSPKYLFRKEGQNVTLSCEQNLNHDAMYWYRQDPGQGLRLIYYSQIVNDFQKGDIAEGYSVSREKKESFPLTVTSAQKNPTAFYLCASSRGQGGTGELFFGEGSRLTVL.

This chain connects TRBV6-1 to TRBJ1-2, with 8 bases identical to TRBD1. The CDR3 spans 15 residues. Germline lookup yields CDR1 MNHNS and CDR2 SASEGT. After removal of 0 bases from V and 4 bases from J, the junction contained 4 bases not matched to a gene. The CDR3 DNA follows: TGTGCCAGCAGTGAAGCTGGGACAGGTCCCTATGGCTACACCTTC. This encodes CASSEAGTGPYGYTF.

The chain employs TRBV20-1 and TRBJ2-5; D ambiguous. This CDR3 spans 10 amino acids. CDR1 is DFQATT, CDR2 SNEGSKA, per germline (reference sequence). V was pared by 7 bases and J by 5 bases, with 8 bases between. This CDR3 reads CSVIEETQYF. In DNA, the CDR3 is TGCAGTGTAATTGAGGAGACCCAGTACTTC.

The rearrangement joins TRBV13 to TRBJ2-1; a weak D match, TRBD2 (6 bases). The germline V gene has CDR1 PRHDT and CDR2 FYEKMQ (reference sequence). Trimming removed 5 bases from V and 4 bases from J, with 12 bases in between. CDR3 length equals 14 residues. Here the CDR3 DNA reads TGTGCCAGCAGCCCGGAGGGGCCTTACAATGAGCAGTTCTTC. Translating it yields CASSPEGPYNEQFF.

The chain couples TRBV10-2 to TRBJ1-4; no reliable D call. Trimming shortened V by 3 bases and J by 0 bases, and 8 bases separated the two germline ends. Germline-derived CDR1 and CDR2 are WSHSY and SAAADI. CDR3 length: 15 amino acids. The CDR3 DNA sequence: TGCGCCAGCAGTGACGGTTCTGCAACTAATGAAAAACTGTTTTTT. Its protein is CASSDGSATNEKLFF.